This T cell receptor beta chain originates from a study of response to subunit inactivated influenza vaccine. Whole-study results and caveats: The authors suggested that every seasonal influenza vaccination recruits few new T cells.

To note about this clonotype: Its antigen is not identified.

TCRdb reprocessed the RT-PCR reads via MiXCR and lists one record per CDR3 protein. The sample yields over 150,000 distinct CDR3 sequences, over 13% seen once. The CDR3 is made up of 13 amino acids. The germline V and J ends were trimmed by 6 bases and 5 bases, with 17 bases remaining between them. Germline values: CDR1 SQVTM, CDR2 ANQGSEA. This TCR was recovered from a man aged 45-65 years who received an inactivated influenza vaccine. This material consisted of CD8+ T cells sorted from PBMCs, taken more than 4 days after vaccination. The chain couples TRBV29-1 to TRBJ2-7, with D perhaps given as TRBD1 or TRBD2 (7 bases each). CDR3 sequence (DNA): TGCAGCGTAGGGGGCAGGGAGGGTCACGAGCAGTACTTC. This translates into CSVGGREGHEQYF.